A selection of T cell receptor beta chains follows, all from one sample in a study of OX40 agonist ivuxolimab in advanced cancers. The repertoire was sequenced with immunoSEQ multiplex PCR; TCRdb's copy has only in-frame clones and lacks some. Here the sample spans about 76,000 clones, roughly 85% being singletons. Specimen: CD4+ or CD8+ T cells sorted from blood, collected in a trial of the OX40 agonist ivuxolimab. The receptor set was obtained from an adult with an advanced solid tumor such as melanoma, head and neck, liver or kidney cancer. Each CDR3 is given with its conserved first and last residue. The D gene is left open where the match is weak. A row's size may be missing; if present it is once, few, many or a size class.

TRBJ2-1 once TRBV7-2 TRBD2 CASSLRRAGGNYNEQFF TGTGCCAGCAGCTTAAGACGAGCGGGGGGTAACTACAATGAGCAGTTCTTC
TRBJ1-6 few TRBV27 TRBD1 CASRTTGTVYNSPLHF TGTGCCAGCAGAACAACCGGGACAGTTTATAATTCACCCCTCCACTTT
TRBJ2-1 once TRBV4-3 NA CASSRGISSYNEQFF TGCGCCAGCAGCCGCGGGATAAGCTCCTACAATGAGCAGTTCTTC
TRBJ1-2 NA TRBV19 TRBD1 CASSIGATGVYGYTF TGTGCCAGTAGTATAGGAGCCACAGGGGTCTATGGCTACACCTTC
TRBJ2-7 NA TRBV11-2 TRBD1 CASSLSIGGFSYEQYF TGTGCCAGCAGCTTGTCAATAGGGGGCTTCTCCTACGAGCAGTACTTC
TRBJ1-5 NA TRBV5-6 TRBD1 CASSKESGTGIIREHF TGTGCCAGCAGCAAGGAATCCGGGACAGGGATAATCAGAGAGCATTTT
TRBJ1-1 NA TRBV7-2 NA CASSPSWTENTEAFF TGTGCCAGCAGTCCTTCTTGGACAGAGAACACTGAAGCTTTCTTT
TRBJ2-2 NA TRBV7-6 TRBD2 CASSPGLDNTGELFF TGTGCCAGCAGCCCCGGACTAGACAACACCGGGGAGCTGTTTTTT
TRBJ2-4 NA TRBV30 NA CAWSEAKNIQYF TGTGCCTGGAGTGAGGCCAAAAACATTCAGTACTTC
TRBJ2-1 NA TRBV18 TRBD1 CASSPTGDKAIF TGTGCCAGCTCGCCAACAGGGGACAAAGCGATCTTC
TRBJ1-1 NA TRBV5-1 TRBD1 CASSSAGGLNTEAFF TGCGCCAGCAGCTCCGCAGGGGGCCTGAACACTGAAGCTTTCTTT
TRBJ1-2 NA TRBV6-1 TRBD1 CASSEWAGGNYGYTF TGTGCCAGCAGTGAATGGGCAGGGGGCAACTATGGCTACACCTTC
TRBJ1-5 NA TRBV4-2 NA CASSRRIGDHNQPQHF TGTGCCAGCAGCCGTAGGATAGGGGACCACAATCAGCCCCAGCATTTT
TRBJ1-6 NA TRBV19 TRBD1 CASSMGQGRSPLHF TGTGCCAGTAGTATGGGACAGGGGCGTTCACCCCTCCACTTT
TRBJ1-5 once TRBV19 NA CASSIGGTLRVQPQHF TGTGCCAGTAGTATCGGGGGGACGCTGAGGGTTCAGCCCCAGCATTTT
TRBJ2-7 NA TRBV6-5 NA CASSVDQGGF TGTGCCAGCAGTGTCGATCAGGGGGGCTTC
TRBJ2-5 NA TRBV19 NA CASRDRGRETQYF TGTGCCAGTCGGGACCGCGGTCGGGAGACCCAGTACTTC
TRBJ2-5 NA TRBV7-2 TRBD2 CASSLGTAGGWQETQYF TGTGCCAGCAGCTTGGGCACGGCGGGGGGGTGGCAAGAGACCCAGTACTTC
TRBJ1-6 NA TRBV15 NA CATSRDPEVNSPLHF TGTGCCACCAGCAGAGATCCGGAAGTAAATTCACCCCTCCACTTT
TRBJ2-5 NA TRBV5-1 NA CASSSTGTGQETQYF TGCGCCAGCAGCTCGACCGGGACCGGCCAAGAGACCCAGTACTTC
TRBJ2-5 NA TRBV9 TRBD2 CASSAPPGGGVQETQYF TGTGCCAGCAGCGCCCCACCCGGCGGGGGGGTCCAAGAGACCCAGTACTTC
TRBJ1-1 once TRBV6-5 TRBD1 CASSYGTGAGGTEAFF TGTGCCAGCAGTTACGGGACAGGGGCCGGAGGGACTGAAGCTTTCTTT
TRBJ1-4 NA TRBV9 NA CASSVDQRGEKLFF TGTGCCAGCAGCGTAGACCAACGGGGTGAAAAACTGTTTTTT
TRBJ2-2 NA TRBV5-3 TRBD1 CASSLAGQGNGELFF TGTGCCAGCAGCTTGGCTGGACAGGGCAACGGGGAGCTGTTTTTT